These 24 T cell receptor beta chains were all obtained from the same sample, sequenced in a study of T cells in localized non-small cell lung cancer. Libraries were prepared by immunoSEQ multiplex PCR; TCRdb keeps only in-frame clonotypes and omits some of them. The sample includes approximately 21,000 clones, 88% seen only once; the top ten take almost 30%. The specimen was peripheral blood mononuclear cells, collected before any cancer treatment. The origin of the receptors is a male donor older than 55 with stage II lung adenocarcinoma.

The chain links TRBV11-3 to TRBJ2-1; maybe TRBD2 (5 bases). Per germline, CDR1 SGHNT and CDR2 YENEEA. The CDR3 extends over 15 amino acids. V was pared by 1 base and J by 8 bases, with 15 bases between. The CDR3 loop reads CASSLGAGSGYEQFF. Written as DNA, the CDR3 is TGTGCCAGCAGCTTAGGGGCAGGATCGGGATATGAGCAGTTCTTC.

This clone was recorded once. V gene TRBV5-4 combines with J gene TRBJ2-2; tentative D call: TRBD2 (6 bases). The V end was cut by 1 base, the J end by 1 base, with 11 bases between. The CDR3 is made up of 16 amino acids. Per the germline V gene, CDR1 is SGHNT and CDR2 is YYREEE (reference sequence). CDR3 DNA sequence: TGTGCCAGCAGCTTGTTCGGCGGGATGAACACCGGGGAGCTGTTTTTT. Its protein is CASSLFGGMNTGELFF. The full variable domain, its missing parts supplied by reference TRBV5-4 and TRBJ2-2, is ETGVTQSPTHLIKTRGQQVTLRCSSQSGHNTVSWYQQALGQGPQFIFQYYREEENGRGNFPPRFSGLQFPNYSSELNVNALELDDSALYLCASSLFGGMNTGELFFGEGSRLTVL.

V and J are TRBV19 and TRBJ2-5; TRBD1 matches at 10 bases. This CDR3 has 14 amino acids. Trimming at V came to 7 bases and at J to 2 bases, leaving 4 bases not matched to a gene. The V gene's germline CDR1 is LNHDA and CDR2 SQIVND (reference sequence). CDR3: CASTSGQGQETQYF. CDR3 bases: TGTGCCAGTACCTCGGGACAGGGGCAAGAGACCCAGTACTTC.

J is TRBJ2-2 and V is TRBV27, with 7 bases aligning to TRBD2. The CDR3 spans 13 residues. The V gene's germline CDR1 is MNHEY and CDR2 SMNVEV (reference sequence). V was pared by 4 bases and J by 8 bases, with 4 bases of the junction left unmatched. The CDR3 nucleotides are TGTGCCAGCAGTTGGCGGGAGAGGGGGGAGCTGTTTTTT. This encodes CASSWRERGELFF.

The chain has TRBV5-4 and TRBJ2-6, with 13 bases lining up with TRBD2. The trim removed 4 bases at V and 2 bases at J, leaving 3 bases unmatched. This CDR3 region has 17 residues. Germline V gene lookup returns CDR1 SGHNT and CDR2 YYREEE (reference sequence). The CDR3 bases are TGTGCCAGCAGCCGGACTAGCGGGAGTACTGGGGCCAACGTCCTGACTTTC. Its translation is CASSRTSGSTGANVLTF.

In nucleotides, the CDR3 is TGCAGCGTTGAAGACAGAGCAACCTACGAGCAGTACTTC. As protein: CSVEDRATYEQYF. The chain combines TRBV29-1 with TRBJ2-7; D remains unclear. From germline, CDR1 is SQVTM and CDR2 ANQGSEA. V lost 0 bases and J 2 bases, leaving 8 bases between the germline ends. The CDR3 runs to 13 residues.

The chain combines TRBV5-1 with TRBJ2-5; D is ambiguous. V lost 3 bases and J lost 2, with 8 bases in between. CDR1 is SGHRS, CDR2 YFSETQ, per germline. The CDR3 has 13 residues. CDR3 protein: CASSSTLQETQYF. Here the CDR3 DNA reads TGCGCCAGCAGCTCGACCCTACAAGAGACCCAGTACTTC.

The CDR3 sequence is CASSEPGTYYGYTF. The CDR3 DNA reads TGTGCCAGCAGTGAGCCCGGGACATACTATGGCTACACCTTC. The chain links TRBV25-1 to TRBJ1-2, with D possibly matching TRBD1 (6 bases). CDR1 is MGHDK, CDR2 SYGVNS, per germline. V lost 3 bases and J 3 bases, leaving 11 bases between the germline ends. The CDR3 loop spans 14 amino acids.

This chain joins TRBV10-3 and TRBJ1-3, with no clear D. Germline CDR1 reads ENHRY; CDR2 reads SYGVKD. There are 13 residues in the CDR3. V lost 4 bases and J lost 4, with 8 bases in between. CDR3 sequence: CAISAVEGNTIYF. The CDR3 nucleotides are TGTGCCATCAGTGCTGTGGAGGGAAACACCATATATTTT.

The rearrangement links TRBV28 to TRBJ1-1; 7 nucleotides agree with TRBD1. The length of the CDR3 is 13 residues. Germline-derived CDR1 and CDR2 are MDHEN and SYDVKM. Germline trimming cut 5 bases from V and 10 bases from J; bases unmatched to any gene: 10. Written as DNA, the CDR3 is TGTGCCAGCAGTCTCCCCGGGGACAGTAGAGCTTTCTTT. This translates into CASSLPGDSRAFF.

The chain couples TRBV10-3 to TRBJ2-7; 8 bases agree with TRBD1. The CDR3 consists of 19 residues. The germline CDR1 and CDR2 sequences are ENHRY and SYGVKD. J gave up 1 base and V 4 bases, and 18 bases lay outside the gene matches. This CDR3 reads CAISGVPGGSAASSYEQYF. DNA for the CDR3: TGTGCCATCAGTGGGGTCCCAGGGGGCTCCGCTGCATCTTCCTACGAGCAGTACTTC.

The V and J genes are TRBV7-6 and TRBJ2-5; 8 bases map to TRBD2. This CDR3 is 15 amino acids long. V was clipped by 3 bases and J by 4 bases; unmatched bases: 7. The germline V gene encodes CDR1 SGHVS and CDR2 FNYEAQ. The CDR3 sequence is CASSLSNGRVETQYF. In nucleotides, the CDR3 is TGTGCCAGCAGCTTGTCTAACGGGAGGGTAGAGACCCAGTACTTC.

V is TRBV28 and J is TRBJ2-1, with 8 bases identical to TRBD1. V gave up 8 bases and J gave up 4 bases; unmatched junction bases: 10. CDR1 and CDR2 (germline): MDHEN, SYDVKM. The CDR3 has 15 residues. This chain's CDR3 is CASLNSRGLYNEQFF. CDR3 in DNA: TGTGCCAGCCTAAACTCCAGGGGGCTGTACAATGAGCAGTTCTTC.

The chain combines TRBV7-9 with TRBJ2-7; D gene uncertain. Germline CDR1 reads SEHNR; CDR2 reads FQNEAQ (reference sequence). This CDR3 is built from 11 residues. Trimming took 7 bases from V and 3 from J, leaving 7 bases between them. The CDR3 DNA reads as TGTGCCAGCACCATCGGCTACGAGCAGTACTTC. Translation: CASTIGYEQYF.

V usage is TRBV6-1 and J usage is TRBJ2-5; D is unresolved. CDR3 length: 13 amino acids. Germline V gives CDR1 MNHNS, CDR2 SASEGT. Deletions cut 2 bases from V and 0 bases from J, with 4 bases between. The CDR3 DNA follows: TGTGCCAGCAGTGAACAGTACCAAGAGACCCAGTACTTC. Residues: CASSEQYQETQYF.

The rearrangement joins TRBV5-1 to TRBJ2-5; 10 bases are shared with TRBD1. The V and J ends lost 1 base and 11 bases, in that order; junction bases with no gene match: 11. Germline loops: CDR1 SGHRS, CDR2 YFSETQ. CDR3 size: 15 residues. CDR3 region: CASSLYDRGQEEQYF. The CDR3 nucleotides read TGCGCCAGCAGCTTGTACGACAGGGGGCAGGAGGAGCAGTACTTC.

This clone was seen a handful of times. V usage is TRBV2 and J usage is TRBJ1-5; D ambiguous. Trimming shortened V by 4 bases and J by 4 bases, and 11 bases separated the two germline ends. The length of the CDR3 is 14 residues. From germline, CDR1 is SNHLY and CDR2 FYNNEI. The CDR3 DNA sequence: TGTGCCAGCAGTGCCCGTCAACCAAATCAGCCCCAGCATTTT. This sequence encodes CASSARQPNQPQHF. Full variable domain (outside the CDR3, taken from reference TRBV2 and TRBJ1-5): EPEVTQTPSHQVTQMGQEVILRCVPISNHLYFYWYRQILGQKVEFLVSFYNNEISEKSEIFDDQFSVERPDGSNFTLKIRSTKLEDSAMYFCASSARQPNQPQHFGDGTRLSIL.

This clone was recorded a few times. The V call is TRBV28, the J call TRBJ2-1; D remains ambiguous. The CDR3 covers 12 residues. V lost 6 bases, J lost 6 bases, and 9 bases lay in between. Germline CDR1 reads MDHEN; CDR2 reads SYDVKM. In nucleotides, the CDR3 is TGTGCCAGCAGAAGCCGACTCAATGAGCAGTTCTTC. This gives the protein CASRSRLNEQFF.

The chain links TRBV18 to TRBJ2-5; no definite D call. Germline V CDR1 and CDR2: KGHSH, LQKENI. V lost 3 bases and J lost 2, with 10 bases in between. The CDR3 has 14 amino acids. The CDR3 DNA follows: TGTGCCAGCTCACCCACCTCGGGTCAAGAGACCCAGTACTTC. This translates into CASSPTSGQETQYF.

CDR3 loop: CASSLVGATSGNTIYF. CDR3 in DNA: TGTGCCAGCAGCTTAGTCGGAGCTACCTCTGGAAACACCATATATTTT. This sequence joins TRBV7-2 and TRBJ1-3; D is uncertain. The length of the CDR3 is 16 residues. Trimming cost V 1 base and J 0 bases, with 10 bases left between them. In germline, CDR1 is SGHTA, CDR2 FQGNSA.

The chain recombines TRBV6-1 with TRBJ1-2; D possibly corresponds to TRBD1 (5 bases). From germline, CDR1 is MNHNS and CDR2 SASEGT. Trimming left V 8 bases short and J 1 base short, with 17 bases between. The CDR3 runs 15 residues. CDR3 region: CASYIGQTVNYGYTF. CDR3 coding DNA: TGTGCCAGCTATATTGGGCAGACAGTTAACTATGGCTACACCTTC.

The chain recombines TRBV29-1 with TRBJ1-4, with TRBD1 identical over 7 bases. Germline V gene lookup returns CDR1 SQVTM and CDR2 ANQGSEA. The V gene end was trimmed by 4 bases and the J gene end by 7 bases; junction bases not matched to a gene: 6. The CDR3 contains 13 residues. In DNA, the CDR3 is TGCAGCGTTGGCCAGGGGGTAACTGAAAAACTGTTTTTT. Protein: CSVGQGVTEKLFF.

This clone was seen just once. The chain uses TRBV7-2 and TRBJ2-1; D is unclear. The CDR3 has 15 residues. V was shortened by 5 bases and J by 1 base, with 12 bases between the two germline ends. Germline lookup yields CDR1 SGHTA and CDR2 FQGNSA. CDR3 bases: TGTGCCAGCAGCCGCCGACTTTTATCCTACAATGAGCAGTTCTTC. It yields the protein CASSRRLLSYNEQFF.

The CDR3 loop is CASSKLAGATDTQYF. The CDR3 nucleotides read TGTGCCAGCAGTAAACTAGCGGGAGCCACAGATACGCAGTATTTT. V usage is TRBV6-4 and J usage is TRBJ2-3; 11 bases are a match to TRBD2. The CDR3 sequence is 15 residues long. CDR1 and CDR2 from the germline V gene are MRHNA and SNTAGT. With 5 bases clipped from V and 2 bases from J, the junction kept 3 bases outside the gene matches.